These 3 T cell receptor beta chains originate from one sample sequenced in a study of cytomegalovirus exposure and HLA in healthy donors. This PCR relied on a set of 60 Vbeta primers and 13 Jbeta primers. Sequencing was performed with immunoSEQ multiplex PCR; in TCRdb, only in-frame clones are kept and a portion is missing. The sample lists about 140,000 clones, 65% to 90% occurring once. The sample consisted of PBMCs. Source of these receptors: a female donor in good health and CMV-seronegative.

This chain links TRBV30 with TRBJ1-5; the D is unclear. With 6 bases removed from V and 0 bases from J, the gap between germline ends came to 15 bases. From germline, CDR1 is GTSNPN and CDR2 SVGIG (reference sequence). The CDR3 extends over 15 amino acids. Here the CDR3 DNA reads TGTGCCTGCCAGAGTGGCGGCGGTAGCAATCAGCCCCAGCATTTT. This codes for CACQSGGGSNQPQHF.

The chain carries TRBV5-1 and TRBJ1-1; 9 bases fit TRBD1. The V gene's germline CDR1 is SGHRS and CDR2 YFSETQ. The length of the CDR3 is 14 residues. Trimming took 3 bases from V and 1 from J; bases not matched to a gene: 1. CDR3 bases: TGCGCCAGCAGCTCGGGACAGGGGAACACTGAAGCTTTCTTT. Protein: CASSSGQGNTEAFF.

The chain links TRBV6-5 to TRBJ2-2; D perhaps matches TRBD2 (6 bases). Trimming left V 5 bases short and J 5 bases short, with 15 bases between. Looked up from germline, CDR1 is MNHEY and CDR2 is SVGAGI. This CDR3 is built from 15 residues. The CDR3 reads CASSKPGGTTGELFF. Here the CDR3 DNA reads TGTGCCAGCAGTAAACCTGGCGGGACGACCGGGGAGCTGTTTTTT.